These 20 T cell receptor beta chains share one sample of origin, sequenced in a study of T cells expressing NK-cell markers. TCRdb derives one entry per CDR3 protein from the 5' RACE reads, leaving out DNA. Its listing shows about 460,000 distinct CDR3 sequences. Material for sequencing was blood T cells: a sorted CD56 or NKG2C T cell subset, CD4+ or CD8+ T cells, or bulk PBMC T cells (not recorded which). Receptor source: a woman in her forties or fifties in good health.

V and J are TRBV7-8 and TRBJ2-1; TCRdb gives TRBD1 as the D gene, but with no DNA this cannot be confirmed. The CDR3 loop spans 15 amino acids. CDR1 SGHVS and CDR2 FQNEAQ come from the germline V gene. CDR3 amino acids: CASSSYRTEKNEQFF.

The chain joins TRBV11-2 to TRBJ2-1. This CDR3 is built from 14 residues. The V gene's germline CDR1 is SGHAT and CDR2 FQNNGV. CDR3 protein: CASSSGGNYNEQFF.

V gene TRBV7-6 combines with J gene TRBJ2-2; TCRdb outputs TRBD2, but without DNA this stays unchecked. CDR3 length equals 17 residues. Germline lookup yields CDR1 SGHVS and CDR2 FNYEAQ. The chain's CDR3 is CASSLFPRGANTGELFF.

The chain links TRBV15 to TRBJ2-1; TCRdb outputs TRBD2, but without DNA this stays unchecked. Germline CDR1 and CDR2: LNHNV and YYDKDF (reference sequence). The CDR3 is 16 amino acids. CDR3: CATSREGTRGYNEQFF.

The CDR3 is CASSESGGYSNQPQHF. The chain carries TRBV6-1 and TRBJ1-5; absent DNA, TCRdb's TRBD1 call cannot be checked. This CDR3 is 16 amino acids long. Germline V gene lookup returns CDR1 MNHNS and CDR2 SASEGT.

This rearrangement joins TRBV10-3 to TRBJ2-1; the TCRdb call, TRBD2, lacks DNA for checking. CDR3 size: 15 residues. In germline, CDR1 is ENHRY, CDR2 SYGVKD. CDR3 protein: CAIKGGGGEHNEQFF.

The genes are TRBV12-3 or TRBV12-4 and TRBJ2-1; TCRdb's D call, TRBD2, is unchecked because there is no DNA. This CDR3 has 15 residues. The chain's CDR3 is CASSFVRWREDEQFF.

The rearrangement joins TRBV19 to TRBJ1-1; TCRdb calls TRBD1, which cannot be checked without DNA. The CDR3 contains 13 residues. Germline CDR1 is LNHDA and CDR2 is SQIVND (reference sequence). CDR3 protein: CASSILGQGQAFF.

The gene calls are TRBV5-1 and TRBJ2-1. The CDR3 is made up of 16 amino acids. The V gene's germline CDR1 is SGHRS and CDR2 YFSETQ. The CDR3 here is CASSLDSSIGVSEQFF.

The chain recombines TRBV6-2 or TRBV6-3 with TRBJ2-2; checking the TCRdb D call of TRBD2 is not possible without DNA. This CDR3 comprises 17 residues. The germline V gene has CDR1 MNHEY and CDR2 SVGEGT. The CDR3 region is CASSYRGLLGLTGELFF.

CDR3 sequence: CASSARSPRSTDTQYF. The rearrangement links TRBV7-2 to TRBJ2-3; lacking DNA, the TRBD1 call made by TCRdb goes unchecked. This CDR3 has 16 amino acids. Germline V gives CDR1 SGHTA, CDR2 FQGNSA.

The chain recombines TRBV7-9 with TRBJ2-4; without DNA, the TCRdb call of TRBD2 cannot be checked. The CDR3 has 17 residues. The germline V gene encodes CDR1 SEHNR and CDR2 FQNEAQ (reference sequence). The CDR3 reads CASSLYAGGEAKNIQYF.

V gene TRBV9 combines with J gene TRBJ2-5; TCRdb's D gene call, TRBD2, goes unchecked for lack of DNA. Germline V gene sequence: CDR1 SGDLS, CDR2 YYNGEE. This CDR3 comprises 16 residues. The CDR3 sequence: CASSTRAGGPMETQYF.

The chain couples TRBV6-5 to TRBJ1-1. The CDR3 totals 15 residues. Germline CDR1 is MNHEY and CDR2 is SVGAGI. This CDR3 is CASSYSRERNTEAFF.

The chain joins TRBV5-6 to TRBJ2-7; TCRdb's assignment of TRBD1 cannot be checked, as there is no DNA. Germline V CDR1 and CDR2: SGHDT, YYEEEE. The CDR3 contains 14 residues. The chain's CDR3 is CASSPGRTYYEQYF.

The chain combines TRBV4-1 with TRBJ1-5; the TCRdb D gene call, TRBD1, has no DNA to confirm it. Germline V gene lookup returns CDR1 MGHRA and CDR2 YSYEKL. This CDR3 has 17 residues. The CDR3 here is CASSSTGGAWGNQPQHF.

The chain is built from TRBV5-1 and TRBJ1-4; the D call from TCRdb, TRBD1, cannot be confirmed without DNA. This CDR3 spans 15 amino acids. In germline, CDR1 is SGHRS, CDR2 YFSETQ. The CDR3 loop reads CASSFAGLGDEKLFF.

The chain has TRBV6-1 and TRBJ2-7. This CDR3 spans 12 amino acids. From germline, CDR1 is MNHNS and CDR2 SASEGT. The CDR3 spells CASNPNARKQYF.

This rearrangement joins TRBV10-2 to TRBJ1-1. Per the germline V gene, CDR1 is WSHSY and CDR2 is SAAADI. This CDR3 has 14 residues. The CDR3 loop reads CASSDWTMNTEAFF.

The CDR3 reads CASSPMPGTSGRSTGANVLTF. This chain connects TRBV6-1 to TRBJ2-6; TCRdb selects TRBD2, and the lack of DNA leaves this call unchecked. The CDR3 contains 21 residues. The germline V gene has CDR1 MNHNS and CDR2 SASEGT.